These T cell receptor beta chains were read from a single sample in a study of T cell changes during pregnancy in multiple sclerosis. Clones were read by immunoSEQ multiplex PCR, and TCRdb kept only the in-frame ones, dropping some. The data show about 40,000 clones, with approximately 94% seen just once and roughly 1.2% held by the top ten. The material was peripheral blood, obtained before pregnancy. The source is a female donor with multiple sclerosis, enrolled in a pregnancy study. Each CDR3 is given with its conserved first and last residue.

TRBV19,TRBJ2-7,CASSPGTGWGLAGDEQYF
TRBV20-1,TRBJ2-5,CSATRGETQYF
TRBV10-1,TRBJ2-1,CASSPGQGGRNEQFF
TRBV7-3,TRBJ1-1,CASSLRAAGASEAFF
TRBV7-9,TRBJ1-5,CASSLDGSNQPQHF
TRBV27,TRBJ2-7,CASTSGAYEQYF
TRBV28,TRBJ2-7,CASSFVVGQGLHEQYF
TRBV27,TRBJ2-3,CASRGLGTDTQYF
TRBV5-1,TRBJ2-5,CASSLGLAPWETQYF
TRBV6-5,TRBJ2-7,CASSYLTSGAYEQYF
TRBV27,TRBJ2-7,CASSLLAGDYEQYF
TRBV7-9,TRBJ2-4,CASVQGASKNIQYF
TRBV6-1,TRBJ1-2,CASSEGQGAERGYTF
TRBV5-1,TRBJ1-5,CASSLDGTPSQPQHF
TRBV5-1,TRBJ2-2,CASRTQTGISNTGELFF
TRBV27,TRBJ1-2,CASSEKSANYGYTF
TRBV7-9,TRBJ1-1,CASSTLTGILLQAFF
TRBV19,TRBJ2-3,CASNEWRGGTDTQYF
TRBV28,TRBJ2-4,CASSFYYRGGPGSNIQYF
TRBV5-1,TRBJ2-5,CASSLGTGPLQETQYF
TRBV5-1,TRBJ1-1,CASSLTSPGETEAFF
TRBV30,TRBJ2-1,CACGGRAVYNEQFF
TRBV7-9,TRBJ1-1,CASSLGNSVTEAFF
TRBV5-8,TRBJ1-5,CASSPRDTVYQPQHF
TRBV28,TRBJ1-1,CASSSGGTNTEAFF
TRBV11-2,TRBJ2-2,CASSFVGQGADGELFF
TRBV5-6,TRBJ2-7,CASSRGIPYEQYF
TRBV28,TRBJ2-5,CASRTSGGETQYF
TRBV29-1,TRBJ1-5,CSVAGGESNQPQHF
TRBV28,TRBJ1-5,CASRPPARGNQPQHF
TRBV13,TRBJ2-5,CASSGRDWQETQYF
TRBV10-3,TRBJ2-1,CAISETSGIKNEQFF
TRBV6-1,TRBJ1-1,CASSHRENTEAFF
TRBV6-5,TRBJ1-3,CASGPDRGLGNTIYF
TRBV7-2,TRBJ2-5,CASSFAGGRETQYF
TRBV5-1,TRBJ2-7,CASSLSPDRVGYEQYF
TRBV2,TRBJ2-3,CASKVGGPSDTQYF
TRBV19,TRBJ2-7,CASSIRLDSYEQYF
TRBV9,TRBJ2-7,CASSVEPGTRSYEQYF
TRBV28,TRBJ1-2,CASSTSEGYTF
TRBV19,TRBJ2-3,CASSIVAGGGTDTQYF
TRBV6-6,TRBJ2-7,CASSYNQGAYEQYF
TRBV9,TRBJ2-2,CASSTSSGMNTGELFF
TRBV18,TRBJ1-5,CASSPPGQPQHF
TRBV10-1,TRBJ2-3,CASSPRLAGAADTQYF
TRBV29-1,TRBJ2-3,CSVEGVEGWDTQYF
TRBV2,TRBJ2-3,CASSEASQATQYF
TRBV7-8,TRBJ2-1,CASSLGGVVIEQFF
TRBV7-2,TRBJ2-7,CASSLRAGNYEQYF
TRBV4-2,TRBJ1-1,CASSQVWGLMNTEAFF
TRBV7-9,TRBJ2-7,CASSLSELSGEQYF
TRBV19,TRBJ1-2,CASTSRDRWGYGYTF
TRBV29-1,TRBJ2-3,CSVEGGQGFTDTQYF
TRBV5-4,TRBJ2-1,CASSSSSGTFREQFF